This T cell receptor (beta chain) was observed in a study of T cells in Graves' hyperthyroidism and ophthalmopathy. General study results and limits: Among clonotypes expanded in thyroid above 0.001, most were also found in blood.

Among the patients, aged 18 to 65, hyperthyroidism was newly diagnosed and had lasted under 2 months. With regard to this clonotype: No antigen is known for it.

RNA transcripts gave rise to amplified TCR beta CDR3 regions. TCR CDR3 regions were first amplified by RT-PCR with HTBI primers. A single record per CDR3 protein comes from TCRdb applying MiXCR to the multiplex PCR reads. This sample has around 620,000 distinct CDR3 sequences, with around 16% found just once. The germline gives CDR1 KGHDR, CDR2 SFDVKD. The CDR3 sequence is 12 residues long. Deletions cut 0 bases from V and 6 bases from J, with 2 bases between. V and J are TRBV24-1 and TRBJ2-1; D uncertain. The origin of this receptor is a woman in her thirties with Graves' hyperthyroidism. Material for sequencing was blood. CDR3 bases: TGTGCCACCAGTGATTTGTCCAATGAGCAGTTCTTC. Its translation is CATSDLSNEQFF.